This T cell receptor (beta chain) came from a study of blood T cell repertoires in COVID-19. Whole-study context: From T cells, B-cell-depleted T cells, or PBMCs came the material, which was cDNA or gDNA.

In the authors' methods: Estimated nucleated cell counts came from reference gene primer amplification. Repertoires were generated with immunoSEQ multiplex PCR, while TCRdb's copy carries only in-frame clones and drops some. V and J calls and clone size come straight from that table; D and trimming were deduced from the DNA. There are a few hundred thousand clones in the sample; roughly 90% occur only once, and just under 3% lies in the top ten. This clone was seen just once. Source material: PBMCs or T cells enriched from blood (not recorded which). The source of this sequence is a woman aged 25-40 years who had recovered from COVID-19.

The chain's CDR3 is CASSQGGGAAAAFF. DNA of the CDR3: TGTGCCAGCAGCCAAGGGGGGGGAGCTGCGGCAGCTTTCTTT. The V and J genes are TRBV4-2 and TRBJ1-1; D possibly corresponds to TRBD1 (5 bases). The germline V and J ends were trimmed by 1 base and 10 bases, with 16 bases remaining between them. Germline values: CDR1 LGHNA, CDR2 YNFKEQ. The CDR3 totals 14 residues.